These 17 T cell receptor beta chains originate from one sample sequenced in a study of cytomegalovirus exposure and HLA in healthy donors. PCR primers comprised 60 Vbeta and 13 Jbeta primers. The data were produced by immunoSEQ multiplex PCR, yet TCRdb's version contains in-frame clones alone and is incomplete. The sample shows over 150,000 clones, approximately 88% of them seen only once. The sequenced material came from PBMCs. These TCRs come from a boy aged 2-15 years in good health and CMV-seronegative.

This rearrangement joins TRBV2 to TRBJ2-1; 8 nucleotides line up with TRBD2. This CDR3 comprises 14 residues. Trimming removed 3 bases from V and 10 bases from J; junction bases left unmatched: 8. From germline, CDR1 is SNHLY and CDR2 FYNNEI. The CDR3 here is CASSEVAGLSEQFF. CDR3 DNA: TGTGCCAGCAGTGAGGTAGCGGGGCTGTCGGAGCAGTTCTTC.

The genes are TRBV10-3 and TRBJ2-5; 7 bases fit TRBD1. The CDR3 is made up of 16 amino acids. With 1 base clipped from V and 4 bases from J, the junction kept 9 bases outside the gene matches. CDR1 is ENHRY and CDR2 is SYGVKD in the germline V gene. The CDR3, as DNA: TGTGCCATCAGTGAGTTCGGGACAGAAAGCCCAGAGACCCAGTACTTC. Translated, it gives CAISEFGTESPETQYF.

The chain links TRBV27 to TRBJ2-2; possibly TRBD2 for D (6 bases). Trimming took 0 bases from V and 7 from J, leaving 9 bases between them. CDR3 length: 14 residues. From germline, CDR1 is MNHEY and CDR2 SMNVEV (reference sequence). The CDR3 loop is CASSLSAGSGELFF. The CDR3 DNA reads TGTGCCAGCAGTTTATCAGCCGGGAGCGGGGAGCTGTTTTTT.

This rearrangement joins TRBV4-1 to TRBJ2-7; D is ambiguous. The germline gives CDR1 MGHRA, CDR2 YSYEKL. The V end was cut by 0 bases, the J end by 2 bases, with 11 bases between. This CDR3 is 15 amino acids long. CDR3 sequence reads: CASSQESQVPYEQYV. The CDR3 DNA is TGCGCCAGCAGCCAAGAAAGTCAGGTCCCCTACGAGCAGTACGTC.

In DNA, the CDR3 is TGTGCCAGCAGACTAGACAGGAGCTCCTACAATGAGCAGTTCTTC. Its translation: CASRLDRSSYNEQFF. This sequence joins TRBV5-6 and TRBJ2-1; maybe TRBD1 (6 bases). The CDR3 is made up of 15 amino acids. Trimming stripped 5 bases from V and 0 bases from J, with 12 bases between. Germline V lookup: CDR1 SGHDT, CDR2 YYEEEE.

The CDR3 reads CASSSRGANTEAFF. The CDR3 nucleotides read TGTGCCAGCAGTTCCAGGGGGGCGAACACTGAAGCTTTCTTT. The chain recombines TRBV6-1 with TRBJ1-1, with TRBD1 matching over 7 bases. V shed 5 bases, J shed 1 base, and the junction held 4 bases outside the gene matches. The CDR3 has 14 residues. Germline V lookup: CDR1 MNHNS, CDR2 SASEGT.

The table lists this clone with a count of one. CDR3 nucleotide sequence: TGTGCCAGCGATCCCCGGGGGGGACAGGGAGGAGGCTACACCTTC. Residues: CASDPRGGQGGGYTF. V usage is TRBV6-6 and J usage is TRBJ1-2; 9 nucleotides match TRBD1. CDR1 is MNHNY and CDR2 is SVGAGI in the germline V gene (reference sequence). Unmatched junction bases numbered 15, after V lost 8 bases and J lost 8 bases. This CDR3 is built from 15 residues.

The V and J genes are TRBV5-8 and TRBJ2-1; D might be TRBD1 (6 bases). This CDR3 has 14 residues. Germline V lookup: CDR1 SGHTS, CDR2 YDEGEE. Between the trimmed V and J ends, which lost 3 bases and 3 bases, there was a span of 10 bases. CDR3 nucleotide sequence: TGTGCCAGCAGCTCAAGACAGGTCTACAATGAGCAGTTCTTC. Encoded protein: CASSSRQVYNEQFF.

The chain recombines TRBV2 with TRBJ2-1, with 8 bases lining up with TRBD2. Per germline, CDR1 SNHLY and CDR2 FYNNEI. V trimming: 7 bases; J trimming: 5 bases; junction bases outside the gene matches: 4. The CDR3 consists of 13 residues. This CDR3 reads CASKTGGDNEQFF. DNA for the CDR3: TGTGCCAGCAAGACCGGGGGGGACAATGAGCAGTTCTTC.

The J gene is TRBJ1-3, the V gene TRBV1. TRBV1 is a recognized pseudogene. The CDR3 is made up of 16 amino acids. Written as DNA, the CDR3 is TGCACCAGCAGCCCAAAACGGGGGACCGCTGGAAACACCATATATTTT. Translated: CTSSPKRGTAGNTIYF.

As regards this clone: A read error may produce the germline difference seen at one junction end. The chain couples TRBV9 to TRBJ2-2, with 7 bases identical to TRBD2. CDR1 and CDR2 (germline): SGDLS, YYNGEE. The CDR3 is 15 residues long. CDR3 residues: CASSVGTGGTRELFF. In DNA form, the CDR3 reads TGTGCCAGCAGCGTAGGGACGGGAGGCACCCGGGAGCTGTTTTTT.

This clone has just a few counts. For the CDR3, the DNA is TGTGCCAGCAGCTCAGGACAGGGGGCGTTGGGTGAAGCTTTCTTT. Its translation is CASSSGQGALGEAFF. The rearrangement joins TRBV9 to TRBJ1-1, with TRBD1 matching 11 bases. Germline loops: CDR1 SGDLS, CDR2 YYNGEE. The CDR3 extends over 15 amino acids. Trimming removed 4 bases from V and 7 bases from J; junction bases left unmatched: 9.

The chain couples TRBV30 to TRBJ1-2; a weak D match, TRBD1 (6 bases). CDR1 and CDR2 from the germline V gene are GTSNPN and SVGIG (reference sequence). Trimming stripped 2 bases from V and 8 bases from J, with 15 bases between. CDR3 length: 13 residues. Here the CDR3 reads CAWSQDRVIGYTF. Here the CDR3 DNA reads TGTGCCTGGAGTCAGGACAGAGTAATAGGCTACACCTTC. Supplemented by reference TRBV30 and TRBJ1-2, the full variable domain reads SQTIHQWPATLVQPVGSPLSLECTVEGTSNPNLYWYRQAAGRGLQLLFYSVGIGQISSEVPQNLSASRPQDRQFILSSKKLLLSDSGFYLCAWSQDRVIGYTFGSGTRLTVV.

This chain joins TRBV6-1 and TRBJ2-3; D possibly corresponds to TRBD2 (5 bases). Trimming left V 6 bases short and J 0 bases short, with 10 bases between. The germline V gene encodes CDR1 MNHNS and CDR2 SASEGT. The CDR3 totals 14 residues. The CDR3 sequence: CASRDWISTDTQYF. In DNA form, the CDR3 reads TGTGCCAGCAGGGACTGGATAAGCACAGATACGCAGTATTTT.

The CDR3 region has the DNA TGTGCCAGTACCCAGACGGGGAAATTTGCACCCCTCCACTTT. Amino acids: CASTQTGKFAPLHF. V usage is TRBV19 and J usage is TRBJ1-6; D remains ambiguous. Germline-derived CDR1 and CDR2 are LNHDA and SQIVND (reference sequence). The V and J ends lost 7 bases and 11 bases respectively, with 18 bases between them. The CDR3 is 14 amino acids.

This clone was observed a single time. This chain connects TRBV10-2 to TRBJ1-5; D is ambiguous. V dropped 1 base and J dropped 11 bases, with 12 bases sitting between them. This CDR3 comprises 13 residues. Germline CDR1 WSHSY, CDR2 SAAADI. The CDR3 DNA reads TGCGCCAGCAGTGAGTGGGGAGGCTCGGCCCAGCATTTT. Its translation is CASSEWGGSAQHF.

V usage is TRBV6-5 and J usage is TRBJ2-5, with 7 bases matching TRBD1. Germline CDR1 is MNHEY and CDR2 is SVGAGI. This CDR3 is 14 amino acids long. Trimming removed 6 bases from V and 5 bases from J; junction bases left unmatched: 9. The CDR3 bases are TGTGCCAGCAGGCGAAACAGGGGTCGGGAGACCCAGTACTTC. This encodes CASRRNRGRETQYF.